The text below deals with one TCR beta chain. Its target is unknown. TCRdb keeps only in-frame clones here, not all; method: immunoSEQ multiplex PCR. The sample shows about 26,000 clones, around 80% of them seen only once. The data derive from a study of neoadjuvant nivolumab and ipilimumab in lung cancer. Notes on the study in general: Pathologic regression was not significantly tied to TCR clonality.

J gave up 5 bases and V 3 bases, and 6 bases lay outside the gene matches. This CDR3 spans 16 amino acids. CDR1 and CDR2 (germline): SNHLY, FYNNEI. This clonotype was obtained from an adult with non-small cell lung cancer. The sequencing here drew on peripheral blood, taken before neoadjuvant nivolumab, alone or with ipilimumab. The rearrangement joins TRBV2 to TRBJ2-5, with 13 nucleotides matching TRBD2. The CDR3 spells CASSDATSGGGETQYF. The CDR3 DNA follows: TGTGCCAGCAGTGACGCAACTAGCGGGGGGGGTGAGACCCAGTACTTC. Looking up the rest from reference TRBV2 and TRBJ2-5 gives the full variable domain: EPEVTQTPSHQVTQMGQEVILRCVPISNHLYFYWYRQILGQKVEFLVSFYNNEISEKSEIFDDQFSVERPDGSNFTLKIRSTKLEDSAMYFCASSDATSGGGETQYFGPGTRLLVL.